One and the same sample provided the 7 T cell receptor beta chains below, sequenced in a study of follicular helper T cells after annual influenza vaccination. Time point in this sample: 2015-2016 season, pre-vaccination. The method was immunoSEQ multiplex PCR; TCRdb's version includes in-frame clones alone and lacks a portion of them. Of roughly 15,000 clones listed, 78% are singletons. The sample was CXCR5- memory CD4+ T cells sorted from blood, taken on the day of influenza vaccination. The receptor set was obtained from an adult who received the influenza vaccine.

This clone has more than one count but fewer than ten. This chain joins TRBV10-3 and TRBJ1-6; 9 bases fit TRBD1. In germline, CDR1 is ENHRY, CDR2 SYGVKD. V dropped 0 bases and J dropped 9; count of bases not matched to a gene: 3. This CDR3 region has 15 residues. The CDR3, as DNA: TGTGCCATCAGTGAGTCTTGGGACAGGGTTTCACCCCTCCACTTT. Translation gives CAISESWDRVSPLHF.

The chain links TRBV2 to TRBJ2-2, with D perhaps TRBD2 (5 bases). Trimming removed 5 bases at V and 3 bases at J, with 13 bases between. The CDR3 sequence is 15 residues long. The germline V gene has CDR1 SNHLY and CDR2 FYNNEI. This CDR3 reads CASSREGYHTGELFF. CDR3 DNA: TGTGCCAGCAGTCGGGAAGGGTACCACACCGGGGAGCTGTTTTTT.

The J gene is TRBJ1-1, the V gene TRBV9; weak D call: TRBD1 (6 bases). The germline V and J ends were trimmed by 0 bases and 1 base, with 13 bases remaining between them. In germline, CDR1 is SGDLS, CDR2 YYNGEE. The CDR3 is 16 amino acids. CDR3 DNA: TGTGCCAGCAGCGTAGAGGGGGGTGACAGGAACACTGAAGCTTTCTTT. It specifies CASSVEGGDRNTEAFF.

This clone showed up just a few times. The rearrangement uses TRBV2 and TRBJ1-1; TRBD1 aligns across 9 bases. This CDR3 is 13 amino acids long. The junction had 6 bases not matched to a gene; V was cut back by 8 bases and J by 5 bases. The germline V gene encodes CDR1 SNHLY and CDR2 FYNNEI. CDR3 sequence reads: CASGGQGGTEAFF. The DNA for the CDR3 is TGTGCCAGCGGGGGACAGGGTGGGACTGAAGCTTTCTTT.

The chain has TRBV11-3 and TRBJ1-2; TRBD1 might be the D (5 bases). The V gene's germline CDR1 is SGHNT and CDR2 YENEEA. The CDR3 is 12 amino acids. V shed 8 bases and J shed 5 bases, with 12 bases lying between them. The CDR3 reads CASSRGSYGYTF. The CDR3 DNA follows: TGTGCCAGCTCGAGGGGCTCGTATGGCTACACCTTC.

The chain recombines TRBV6-6 with TRBJ1-1; 9 nucleotides line up with TRBD1. The CDR3 is 16 amino acids. With 5 bases clipped from V and 3 bases from J, the junction kept 10 bases outside the gene matches. CDR1 is MNHNY, CDR2 SVGAGI, per germline (reference sequence). The CDR3 bases are TGTGCCAGCAGTACCCCAATGACAGGGGGGGACACTGAAGCTTTCTTT. Translated: CASSTPMTGGDTEAFF.

The chain uses TRBV5-1 and TRBJ1-1; D might be TRBD1 (5 bases). The germline V gene encodes CDR1 SGHRS and CDR2 YFSETQ. The CDR3 has 17 residues. Trimming took 1 base from V and 5 from J, leaving 21 bases between them. CDR3 in amino acids: CASSLRPLRGEDTEAFF. The CDR3 coding sequence is TGCGCCAGCAGCTTGAGGCCTTTGAGGGGAGAGGATACTGAAGCTTTCTTT.